The T cell receptor beta chain described here comes from a study of cytomegalovirus exposure and HLA in healthy donors. The study's findings and limits: Solely CMV serostatus was available to characterize immune exposure. Later genetic work tied a missense DCLRE1C variant to beta-chain V and J trimming.

In the case of this clone: The antigen is undetermined.

PCR was performed using 60 Vbeta and 13 Jbeta primers. Profiling relied on immunoSEQ multiplex PCR, and the TCRdb table lists in-frame clones only, not all of them. The sample gives 120,000 or so clones, 80% of which show up once; under 3% is in the top ten. This TCR was recovered from a young man in good health and CMV-seronegative. Specimen: PBMCs.

The CDR3 coding sequence is TGTGCCAGCACCGTGGGACAGGGGGACAACAATGAGCAGTTCTTC. It is translated as CASTVGQGDNNEQFF. The gene calls are TRBV28 and TRBJ2-1; 11 nucleotides align to TRBD1. J was trimmed by 5 bases and V by 7 bases; bases with no gene match: 7. The CDR3 totals 15 residues. Germline V gene data show CDR1 as MDHEN and CDR2 as SYDVKM.